The next 27 T cell receptor beta chains were all read from a single sample in a study of radiation and T cells in renal cell carcinoma. Sequencing was performed with immunoSEQ multiplex PCR; in TCRdb, only in-frame clones are kept and a portion is missing. The sample lists some 70,000 clones, roughly 87% occurring once. Time point described: blood 2 weeks post-SBRT. Specified treatment: 15 Gy SBRT to primary tumor, nephrectomy 4 weeks later. The sample was blood, taken from a patient whose treatment included radiotherapy and nephrectomy. The source of these receptors is a man in his fifties or sixties with renal cell carcinoma.

This clone was seen just once. This sequence joins TRBV6-1 and TRBJ2-5; D is undetermined. In germline, CDR1 is MNHNS, CDR2 SASEGT. The CDR3 covers 14 residues. V shed 5 bases and J shed 0 bases, with 10 bases lying between them. The CDR3 sequence is CASSMLSYQETQYF. The DNA for the CDR3 is TGTGCCAGCAGTATGTTATCGTACCAAGAGACCCAGTACTTC.

A remark on this clone: Its ends do not fully match the called genes, so a read error is possible. This rearrangement joins TRBV28 to TRBJ2-7, with 11 nucleotides matching TRBD2. This CDR3 is 19 amino acids long. Looked up from germline, CDR1 is MDHEN and CDR2 is SYDVKM. The CDR3: CASSLGRSSGRTRTYEQYF. The CDR3 nucleotides are TGTGCCAGCAGTTTAGGTCGGTCTAGCGGGAGGACCCGTACCTATGAGCAGTACTTC. The entire variable domain, with the rest obtained from reference TRBV28 and TRBJ2-7, is as follows: DVKVTQSSRYLVKRTGEKVFLECVQDMDHENMFWYRQDPGLGLRLIYFSYDVKMKEKGDIPEGYSVSREKKERFSLILESASTNQTSMYLCASSLGRSSGRTRTYEQYFGPGTRLTVT.

The V and J genes are TRBV2 and TRBJ2-5; TRBD2 aligns across 9 bases. CDR1 is SNHLY and CDR2 is FYNNEI in the germline V gene. The V segment lost 3 bases and the J segment 5 bases; nucleotides outside the gene matches: 4. The CDR3 runs to 14 residues. The DNA for the CDR3 is TGTGCCAGCAGTGAGTTAGCGGGAGCGGAGACCCAGTACTTC. Residues: CASSELAGAETQYF.

This clone was counted once. The CDR3 DNA is TGTGCCAGCAGGGCTAGCGGAACCATCAATGAGCAGTTCTTC. It codes for CASRASGTINEQFF. V is TRBV28 and J is TRBJ2-1, with 7 bases lining up with TRBD2. This CDR3 region has 14 residues. Germline CDR1 and CDR2: MDHEN and SYDVKM. Losses at the gene ends were 6 bases for V and 6 bases for J; bases not matched to a gene: 8.

V and J are TRBV29-1 and TRBJ2-2, with D perhaps matching TRBD2 (6 bases). Germline CDR1 SQVTM, CDR2 ANQGSEA. The CDR3 extends over 14 amino acids. V was shortened by 6 bases and J by 3 bases, with 14 bases between the two germline ends. CDR3: CSVSGRDDTGELFF. The DNA for the CDR3 is TGCAGCGTCTCCGGGCGGGACGACACCGGGGAGCTGTTTTTT.

V usage is TRBV7-2 and J usage is TRBJ2-5; 11 nucleotides agree with TRBD1. J was trimmed by 4 bases and V by 5 bases; bases with no gene match: 3. CDR1 SGHTA and CDR2 FQGNSA come from the germline V gene. The CDR3 totals 14 residues. CDR3 DNA: TGTGCCAGCAGCCCGGGACAGGGGGGAGAGACCCAGTACTTC. It yields the protein CASSPGQGGETQYF.

The gene calls are TRBV4-3 and TRBJ1-1; 11 nucleotides line up with TRBD1. This CDR3 has 16 amino acids. Germline-derived CDR1 and CDR2 are LGHNA and YSLEER. The V gene end was trimmed by 3 bases and the J gene end by 8 bases; junction bases not matched to a gene: 11. The CDR3 region is CASSQNNLGTGGEAFF. The CDR3 DNA sequence: TGCGCCAGCAGCCAGAACAATCTCGGGACAGGGGGAGAAGCTTTCTTT.

DNA for the CDR3: TGTGCCAGCAGCTTAGCTACCCAGTCCTACGAGCAGTACTTC. It yields the protein CASSLATQSYEQYF. This chain uses TRBV7-2 with TRBJ2-7, with D uncertain. The CDR3 runs 14 residues. Trimming shortened V by 0 bases and J by 1 base, and 7 bases separated the two germline ends. Germline V gene lookup returns CDR1 SGHTA and CDR2 FQGNSA.

The V gene is TRBV4-3, the J gene TRBJ2-2; D not certain. The V and J ends lost 2 bases and 4 bases respectively, with 8 bases between them. Germline loops: CDR1 LGHNA, CDR2 YSLEER. CDR3 length: 14 amino acids. Here the CDR3 DNA reads TGCGCCAGCAGCCAATCTGTCGGCACCGGGGAGCTGTTTTTT. Translating gives CASSQSVGTGELFF.

V usage is TRBV11-2 and J usage is TRBJ2-1, with D unresolved. Germline loops: CDR1 SGHAT, CDR2 FQNNGV. V shed 4 bases and J shed 5 bases, with 3 bases lying between them. The CDR3 sequence is 11 residues long. The DNA for the CDR3 is TGTGCCAGCAGCTCACACAATGAGCAGTTCTTC. It codes for CASSSHNEQFF.

The J gene is TRBJ1-5, the V gene TRBV18, with 11 positions matching TRBD1. The CDR3 length is 15 residues. With 6 bases clipped from V and 6 bases from J, the junction kept 7 bases outside the gene matches. Germline V lookup: CDR1 KGHSH, CDR2 LQKENI. The CDR3 loop is CASSYGQGAGQPQHF. The CDR3 bases are TGTGCCAGCTCCTACGGACAGGGGGCGGGTCAGCCCCAGCATTTT.

The chain combines TRBV5-1 with TRBJ2-7; weak D call: TRBD2 (6 bases). Germline V CDR1 and CDR2: SGHRS, YFSETQ. This CDR3 has 14 amino acids. V was trimmed by 1 base and J by 4 bases, leaving 12 bases between them. DNA of the CDR3: TGCGCCAGCAGCTTGAGGAGTAGCGGATACGAGCAGTACTTC. This encodes CASSLRSSGYEQYF.

The chain employs TRBV18 and TRBJ1-5; the D gene is possibly TRBD1 (6 bases). This CDR3 comprises 14 residues. V gave up 1 base and J gave up 3 bases, with 7 bases separating them. Germline V gene data show CDR1 as KGHSH and CDR2 as LQKENI. The CDR3 nucleotides are TGTGCCAGCTCACCACGACAGGCCAATCAGCCCCAGCATTTT. It specifies CASSPRQANQPQHF.

The chain has TRBV6-5 and TRBJ2-7, with TRBD2 matching 10 bases. Germline CDR1 and CDR2: MNHEY and SVGAGI. The CDR3 totals 12 residues. Germline trimming cut 9 bases from V and 6 bases from J; bases unmatched to any gene: 5. The CDR3 here is CASRTSGGEQYF. The CDR3 DNA follows: TGTGCCAGTCGGACTAGCGGCGGCGAGCAGTACTTC.

V usage is TRBV6-5 and J usage is TRBJ2-7, with D possibly being TRBD1 (6 bases). With 2 bases removed from V and 4 bases from J, the gap between germline ends came to 15 bases. Germline V CDR1 and CDR2: MNHEY, SVGAGI. The length of the CDR3 is 15 residues. In DNA form, the CDR3 reads TGTGCCAGCAGTTACGCGGAGACAGGATCATACGAGCAGTACTTC. As protein: CASSYAETGSYEQYF.

This clone was seen a single time. This chain uses TRBV18 with TRBJ2-7; 9 nucleotides agree with TRBD1. V dropped 3 bases and J dropped 6; count of bases not matched to a gene: 6. CDR3 length: 14 amino acids. Looked up from germline, CDR1 is KGHSH and CDR2 is LQKENI. For the CDR3, the DNA is TGTGCCAGCTCACCTGGACAGGGGTTAAGCGAGCAGTACTTC. Protein sequence: CASSPGQGLSEQYF.

The chain combines TRBV27 with TRBJ2-7; D may match TRBD1 or TRBD2 (6 bases each). The germline V gene encodes CDR1 MNHEY and CDR2 SMNVEV (reference sequence). Trimming removed 5 bases from V and 7 bases from J, with 18 bases in between. The CDR3 loop spans 14 amino acids. The CDR3 region has the DNA TGTGCCAGCAGTGATCGGGGGCTCTTAGGAGAGCAGTACTTC. It translates to CASSDRGLLGEQYF.

This clone was observed a few times. The V and J genes are TRBV5-1 and TRBJ2-1, with no clear D. Germline CDR1 is SGHRS and CDR2 is YFSETQ. The CDR3 runs to 13 residues. Trimming shortened V by 1 base and J by 2 bases, and 4 bases separated the two germline ends. The CDR3 DNA reads TGCGCCAGCAGCTTGCTTACCTACAATGAGCAGTTCTTC. This gives the protein CASSLLTYNEQFF.

V and J are TRBV4-1 and TRBJ1-2, with TRBD1 matching over 7 bases. Germline assignment: CDR1 MGHRA and CDR2 YSYEKL. The CDR3 contains 16 residues. J gave up 0 bases and V 0 bases, and 4 bases lay outside the gene matches. The CDR3 here is CASSQERGTANYGYTF. CDR3 nucleotides: TGCGCCAGCAGCCAAGAACGAGGGACAGCTAACTATGGCTACACCTTC.

This chain joins TRBV19 and TRBJ2-7; no definite D call. Germline V gene data show CDR1 as LNHDA and CDR2 as SQIVND (reference sequence). This CDR3 contains 12 residues. The germline V and J ends were trimmed by 3 bases and 6 bases, with 9 bases remaining between them. The CDR3 region is CASSISTTEQYF. The CDR3 DNA is TGTGCCAGTAGTATCTCCACCACCGAGCAGTACTTC.

V gene TRBV6-5 combines with J gene TRBJ1-2; 8 bases are a match to TRBD1. Germline CDR1 reads MNHEY; CDR2 reads SVGAGI. Trimming removed 6 bases from V and 7 bases from J; junction bases left unmatched: 7. The length of the CDR3 is 13 residues. The CDR3 DNA sequence: TGTGCCAGCAGGGAGGACAGGGAGGGTGGCTACACCTTC. Translating it yields CASREDREGGYTF.

This chain uses TRBV13 with TRBJ2-7; D gene unclear. V was trimmed by 5 bases and J by 3 bases, leaving 17 bases between them. The V gene's germline CDR1 is PRHDT and CDR2 FYEKMQ (reference sequence). This CDR3 region has 15 residues. The CDR3 bases are TGTGCCAGCAGCCAACCTCCTTATATGCACTACGAGCAGTACTTC. The encoded protein is CASSQPPYMHYEQYF.

The chain couples TRBV5-1 to TRBJ1-1, with D perhaps TRBD1 (6 bases). CDR1 and CDR2 (germline): SGHRS, YFSETQ. This CDR3 is built from 17 residues. Trimming took off 0 bases at V and 5 bases at J, with 20 bases between the two ends. The chain's CDR3 is CASSLGTSAGARTEAFF. CDR3 bases: TGCGCCAGCAGCTTGGGGACCTCGGCGGGGGCGAGGACTGAAGCTTTCTTT.

CDR3 sequence reads: CASSLGRVSGELFF. In DNA form, the CDR3 reads TGTGCCAGCAGCTTAGGGAGGGTCTCCGGGGAGCTGTTTTTT. The gene calls are TRBV11-3 and TRBJ2-2; TRBD2 is a possible D gene (6 bases). This CDR3 region has 14 residues. From germline, CDR1 is SGHNT and CDR2 YENEEA. Trimming left V 1 base short and J 6 bases short, with 9 bases between. Supplemented by reference TRBV11-3 and TRBJ2-2, the full variable domain reads EAGVVQSPRYKIIEKKQPVAFWCNPISGHNTLYWYLQNLGQGPELLIRYENEEAVDDSQLPKDRFSAERLKGVDSTLKIQPAELGDSAVYLCASSLGRVSGELFFGEGSRLTVL.

This chain uses TRBV11-1 with TRBJ2-7; a possible D gene is TRBD1 (7 bases). CDR3 length: 13 amino acids. The germline V and J ends were trimmed by 3 bases and 4 bases, with 10 bases remaining between them. Germline V lookup: CDR1 SGHAT, CDR2 FQDESV (reference sequence). The CDR3 protein is CASSFRGRYEQYF. Written as DNA, the CDR3 is TGTGCCAGCAGCTTCAGGGGGAGGTACGAGCAGTACTTC.

The chain has TRBV4-1 and TRBJ2-7; 12 nucleotides align to TRBD2. Germline CDR1 reads MGHRA; CDR2 reads YSYEKL. Trimming at V came to 0 bases and at J to 3 bases, leaving 3 bases not matched to a gene. This CDR3 contains 16 residues. The CDR3 spells CASSQETGLAGYEQYF. In DNA form, the CDR3 reads TGCGCCAGCAGCCAAGAAACGGGACTAGCGGGCTACGAGCAGTACTTC.

This rearrangement joins TRBV11-2 to TRBJ2-7, with 9 positions matching TRBD2. The germline V gene has CDR1 SGHAT and CDR2 FQNNGV. Trimming removed 5 bases from V and 4 bases from J; junction bases left unmatched: 12. The length of the CDR3 is 16 residues. This chain's CDR3 is CASSRYGTSPTYEQYF. As DNA, the CDR3 is TGTGCCAGCAGCCGCTACGGGACTAGCCCAACTTACGAGCAGTACTTC.